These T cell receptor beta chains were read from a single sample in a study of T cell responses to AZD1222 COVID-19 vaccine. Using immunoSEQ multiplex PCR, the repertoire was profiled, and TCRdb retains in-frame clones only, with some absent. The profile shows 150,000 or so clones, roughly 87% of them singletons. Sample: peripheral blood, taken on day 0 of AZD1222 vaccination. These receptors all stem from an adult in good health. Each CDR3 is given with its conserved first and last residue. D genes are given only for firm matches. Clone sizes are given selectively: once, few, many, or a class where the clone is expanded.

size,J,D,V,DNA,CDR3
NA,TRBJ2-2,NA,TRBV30,TGTGCCTGGAGTGTACTGGGGACGAACACCGGGGAGCTGTTTTTT,CAWSVLGTNTGELFF
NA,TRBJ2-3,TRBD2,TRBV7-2,TGTGCCAGCAGCTTCGGCGGGAGCGGAGCAGATACGCAGTATTTT,CASSFGGSGADTQYF
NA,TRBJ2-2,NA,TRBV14,TGTGCCAGCAGCCGTCAGGTATCCGGGGAGCTGTTTTTT,CASSRQVSGELFF
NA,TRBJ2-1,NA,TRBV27,TGTGCCAGCACCCCCGCCTCAGCCGGGACACTTCATGAGCAGTTCTTC,CASTPASAGTLHEQFF
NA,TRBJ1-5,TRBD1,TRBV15,TGTGCCACCAGCAGAGCCGGCAGGGGGAAGGATCAGCCCCAGCATTTT,CATSRAGRGKDQPQHF
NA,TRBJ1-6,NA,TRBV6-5,TGTGCCAGCAGTTCCGATGACCGCGCACCCCTCCACTTT,CASSSDDRAPLHF
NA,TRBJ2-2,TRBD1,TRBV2,TGTGCCAGCTCAAACAGGGGCCTCAGGAACACCGGGGAGCTGTTTTTT,CASSNRGLRNTGELFF
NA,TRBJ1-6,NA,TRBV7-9,TGTGCCAGCAGCTTTACAGGGAACTCACCCCTCCACTTT,CASSFTGNSPLHF
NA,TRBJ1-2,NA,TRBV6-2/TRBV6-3,TGTGCCAGCAGTCGTCGGACCGCTACGGATGGCTACACCTTC,CASSRRTATDGYTF
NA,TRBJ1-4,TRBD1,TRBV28,TGTGCCAGCAGTTTAGCACGAATAGGGGCAGGGGGCGAGGACAAACTGTTTTTT,CASSLARIGAGGEDKLFF
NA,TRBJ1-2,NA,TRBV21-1,TGTGCCAGCAGCAAAGAAGGCAGGGGCACTAACTATGGCTACACCTTC,CASSKEGRGTNYGYTF
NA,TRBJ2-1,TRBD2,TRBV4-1,TGCGCCAGCAGCCAATCCAGGCTAGCGGGAGTAGGCAGAAATGAGCAGTTCTTC,CASSQSRLAGVGRNEQFF
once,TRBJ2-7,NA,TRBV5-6,TGTGCCAGCAGCTTGCCCCGGGGCAGGGGGGACGAGCAGTACTTC,CASSLPRGRGDEQYF
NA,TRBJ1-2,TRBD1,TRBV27,TGTGCCAGCACCCTTCGCAGGGGACAGGGCACTGGCTACACCTTC,CASTLRRGQGTGYTF
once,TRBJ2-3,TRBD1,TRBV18,TGTGCCAGCTCACGCTCAGTGACAGGGGGCGGAACTAGCACAGATACGCAGTATTTT,CASSRSVTGGGTSTDTQYF
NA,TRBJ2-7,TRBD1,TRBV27,TGTGCCACCGCCCGGGACAGGGGGCTCTACGAGCAGTACTTC,CATARDRGLYEQYF
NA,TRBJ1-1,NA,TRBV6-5,TGTGCCAGCAGCCAACAGGGAGCCACTGAAGCTTTCTTT,CASSQQGATEAFF
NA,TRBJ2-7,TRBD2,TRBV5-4,TGTGCCAGCAGCTTGGGGCCGGCGGGAGGGAACGAGCAGTACTTC,CASSLGPAGGNEQYF
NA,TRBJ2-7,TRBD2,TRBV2,TGTGCCAGCAGTGCCGAACTAGCGGCCTCCTACGAGCAGTACTTC,CASSAELAASYEQYF
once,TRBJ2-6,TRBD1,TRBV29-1,TGCAGCGTTACACAGGGGGCCAGCTCTGGGGCCAACGTCCTGACTTTC,CSVTQGASSGANVLTF
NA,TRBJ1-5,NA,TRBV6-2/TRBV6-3,TGTGCCAGCAGTTTAACTGCAGGGCGGCAGCCCCAGCATTTT,CASSLTAGRQPQHF
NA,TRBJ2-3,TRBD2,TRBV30,TGTGCCTGGAGTCCGGGTTGGCTAGCGGGTAGCACAGATACGCAGTATTTT,CAWSPGWLAGSTDTQYF
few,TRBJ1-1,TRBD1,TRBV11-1,TGTGCCAGCAGCCCTGGGACAGCGAACACTGAAGCTTTCTTT,CASSPGTANTEAFF
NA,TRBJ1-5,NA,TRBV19,TGTGCCAGTAGTTTCCGCCCTTATAGCAATCAGCCCCAGCATTTT,CASSFRPYSNQPQHF
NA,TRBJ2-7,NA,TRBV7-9,TGTGCCAGCAGCTTAGTGCTGGAAGACTACGAGCAGTACTTC,CASSLVLEDYEQYF
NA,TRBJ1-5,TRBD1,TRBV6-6,TGTGCCAGCAGTTACTCGGGACAGGGCGAACAGCCCCAGCATTTT,CASSYSGQGEQPQHF
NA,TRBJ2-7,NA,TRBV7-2,TGTGCCAGCAGCTCGGGGGGCGGGACGGTCGCCTACGAGCAGTACTTC,CASSSGGGTVAYEQYF
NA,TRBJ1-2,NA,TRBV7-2,TGTGCCAGCAGCCCGCTCGGGGGGCTCGACTATGGCTACACCTTC,CASSPLGGLDYGYTF
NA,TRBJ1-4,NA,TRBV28,TGTGCCAGCAGCCGCAGCGGCAGCGGGTTAGAAGAAAAACTGTTTTTT,CASSRSGSGLEEKLFF
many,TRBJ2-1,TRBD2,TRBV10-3,TGTGCCATCAGTGTGGACCTTAGCGGGATATACAATGAGCAGTTCTTC,CAISVDLSGIYNEQFF
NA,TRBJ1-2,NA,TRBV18,TGTGCCAGCTCACCAGACAGGTTAGCTAACTATGGCTACACCTTC,CASSPDRLANYGYTF
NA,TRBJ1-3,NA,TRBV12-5,TGTGCTAGTGGTCTGATGACAGTAACAAGCTCTGGAAACACCATATATTTT,CASGLMTVTSSGNTIYF
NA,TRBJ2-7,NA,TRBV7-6,TGTGCCAGCAGCTTAGGAGGCCCAGAAACCCCCTACGAGCAGTACTTC,CASSLGGPETPYEQYF
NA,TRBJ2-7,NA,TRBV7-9,TGTGCCAGCAGCCCAGAGGGTTGGCAGTACTTC,CASSPEGWQYF
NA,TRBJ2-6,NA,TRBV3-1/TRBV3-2,TGTGCCAGCACCCTTACACTCAGCTCTGGGGCCAACGTCCTGACTTTC,CASTLTLSSGANVLTF
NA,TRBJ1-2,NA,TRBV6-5,TGTGCCAGCAGGTTCCAGGGGACCGACTATGGCTACACCTTC,CASRFQGTDYGYTF
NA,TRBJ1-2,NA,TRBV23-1,TGCGCCAGCAGTCAATCGCGCTGCAGGGAGGAGAATGGCTACACCTTC,CASSQSRCREENGYTF
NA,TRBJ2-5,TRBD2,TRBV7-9,TGTGCCAGCAGCTCGGGACTAGCGGCCCAAGAGACCCAGTACTTC,CASSSGLAAQETQYF
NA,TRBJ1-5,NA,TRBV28,TGTGCCAGCAGTTTATCGGGATATAGCAATCAGCCCCAGCATTTT,CASSLSGYSNQPQHF
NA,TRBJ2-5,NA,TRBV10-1,TGCGCCAGCAGTGAGTCCCGTGGGGGGGGCTCGCAGTCGGTCCAAGAGACCCAGTACTTC,CASSESRGGGSQSVQETQYF
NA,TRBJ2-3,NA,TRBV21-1,TGTGCCAGCAGCAAATCCTTGCGGCCCCGGCAAACAGATACGCAGTATTTT,CASSKSLRPRQTDTQYF
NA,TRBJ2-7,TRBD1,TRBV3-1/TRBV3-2,TGTGCCAGCAGCCAGTTCCGGACAGGGGGCTTACACTACGAGCAGTACTTC,CASSQFRTGGLHYEQYF
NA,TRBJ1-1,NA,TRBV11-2,TGTGCCAGCAGCTTAAGGTTCGGGAACACTGAAGCTTTCTTT,CASSLRFGNTEAFF
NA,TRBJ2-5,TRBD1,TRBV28,TGTGCCAGCAGTCGACCAGGGGGCCAAGAGACCCAGTACTTC,CASSRPGGQETQYF
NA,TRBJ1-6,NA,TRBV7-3,TGTGCCAGCAGCCCGGACTCAGGCTCTTCACCCCTCCACTTT,CASSPDSGSSPLHF
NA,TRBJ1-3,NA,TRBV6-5,TGTGCCAGCAGTTACGACCCTCAGTCCGGAAACACCATATATTTT,CASSYDPQSGNTIYF
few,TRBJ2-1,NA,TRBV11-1,TGTGCCAGCAGCTTATTAAGAGTTAATGAGCAGTTCTTC,CASSLLRVNEQFF
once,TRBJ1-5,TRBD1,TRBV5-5,TGTGCCAGCAGCTTGGGGGTAGGACAGGGCCCTCAGCCCCAGCATTTT,CASSLGVGQGPQPQHF